This paragraph reports one TCR beta chain. Antigen: not known. The method was immunoSEQ multiplex PCR; TCRdb's version includes in-frame clones alone and lacks a portion of them. Of about 89,000 clones in the sample, around nine tenths were seen once. This CDR3 spans 12 amino acids. The germline V gene has CDR1 MNHNY and CDR2 SVGAGI (reference sequence). V trimming: 10 bases; J trimming: 6 bases; junction bases outside the gene matches: 5. This entry belongs to a study of T cell repertoires and HLA-DP antigens. In the study overall: Average DNA input: roughly 200 ng for CD137+CD4+ sorts, around 1.3 ug pre-culture.

Broader study findings: Against both alloantigens, CD137+ clonality was similar, about 0.39.

The source is a man between 45 and 60 years old in good health and CMV-seronegative. The genes are TRBV6-6 and TRBJ2-1; 8 bases match TRBD2. The specimen was CD4+ T cells from PBMCs. The CDR3 DNA is TGTGCCACCTCACTAGCGGTCAATGAGCAGTTCTTC. Residues: CATSLAVNEQFF.